This TCR beta chain was retrieved from a study of T-cell memory formation after mild COVID-19. TCRalpha and TCRbeta libraries used 5'RACE with constant-segment primers and UMIs. MiXCR, run by TCRdb on the 5' RACE reads, gives a single entry per CDR3 protein. The sample holds more than 300,000 distinct CDR3 sequences, roughly an eighth seen once. This clonotype has only a few counts. What it binds is unknown. Study-level points and caveats: Pre-infection memory harbored some responding clones, suggesting cross-reactive memory joined. Shrinking CD4+ clones resided mostly in CM and EM, and CD8+ ones in EMRA. Still unconfirmed is whether the second-wave clones peaking on day 37 recognized SARS-CoV-2.

Germline trimming cut 5 bases from V and 3 bases from J; bases unmatched to any gene: 8. CDR1 is SGHVS, CDR2 FQNEAQ, per germline. The CDR3 consists of 15 residues. This TCR came from a man between 18 and 29 years old who had mild COVID-19 (a few samples of this study predate the infection). Cell type and time point are not known. This chain uses TRBV7-8 with TRBJ2-7; 9 bases fit TRBD2. Sequenced material: PBMCs or a T cell subset sorted from them (not recorded which). CDR3 DNA sequence: TGTGCCAGCAGCGCGGGACTAGCTGACGACTACGAGCAGTACGTC. Translating it yields CASSAGLADDYEQYV.